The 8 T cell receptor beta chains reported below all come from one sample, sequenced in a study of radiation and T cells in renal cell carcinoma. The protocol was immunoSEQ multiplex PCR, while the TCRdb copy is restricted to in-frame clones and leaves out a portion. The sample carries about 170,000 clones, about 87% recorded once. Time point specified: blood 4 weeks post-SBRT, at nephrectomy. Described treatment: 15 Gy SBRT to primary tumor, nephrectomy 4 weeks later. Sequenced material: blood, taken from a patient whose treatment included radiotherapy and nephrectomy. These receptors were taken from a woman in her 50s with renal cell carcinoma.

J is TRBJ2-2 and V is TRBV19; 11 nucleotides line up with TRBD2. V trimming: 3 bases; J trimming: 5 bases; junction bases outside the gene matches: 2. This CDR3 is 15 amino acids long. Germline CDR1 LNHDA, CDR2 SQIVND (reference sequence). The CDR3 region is CASSMTSGATGELFF. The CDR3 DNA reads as TGTGCCAGTAGTATGACTAGCGGGGCGACCGGGGAGCTGTTTTTT. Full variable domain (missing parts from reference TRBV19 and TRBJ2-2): DGGITQSPKYLFRKEGQNVTLSCEQNLNHDAMYWYRQDPGQGLRLIYYSQIVNDFQKGDIAEGYSVSREKKESFPLTVTSAQKNPTAFYLCASSMTSGATGELFFGEGSRLTVL.

CDR3 amino acids: CASSEQGGLAGPVYEQYF. The CDR3 coding sequence is TGTGCCAGCAGTGAACAGGGTGGACTAGCGGGGCCGGTCTACGAGCAGTACTTC. This chain connects TRBV2 to TRBJ2-7; 12 bases match TRBD2. The CDR3 loop spans 18 amino acids. The germline CDR1 and CDR2 sequences are SNHLY and FYNNEI. The trim removed 2 bases at V and 3 bases at J, leaving 11 bases unmatched.

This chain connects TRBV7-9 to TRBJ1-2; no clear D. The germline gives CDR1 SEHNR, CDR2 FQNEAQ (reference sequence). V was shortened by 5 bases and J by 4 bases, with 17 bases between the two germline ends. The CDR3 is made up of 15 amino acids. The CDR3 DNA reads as TGTGCCAGCAGCCCCGTAGATCCTCCAGTCTATGGCTACACCTTC. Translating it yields CASSPVDPPVYGYTF. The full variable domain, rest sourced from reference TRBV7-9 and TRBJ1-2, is DTGVSQNPRHKITKRGQNVTFRCDPISEHNRLYWYRQTLGQGPEFLTYFQNEAQLEKSRLLSDRFSAERPKGSFSTLEIQRTEQGDSAMYLCASSPVDPPVYGYTFGSGTRLTVV.

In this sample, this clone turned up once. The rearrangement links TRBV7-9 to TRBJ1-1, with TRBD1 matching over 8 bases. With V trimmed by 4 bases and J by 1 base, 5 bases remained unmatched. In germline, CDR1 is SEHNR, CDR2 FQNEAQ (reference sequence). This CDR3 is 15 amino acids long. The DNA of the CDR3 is TGTGCCAGCAGCTCACCCGGGACAGGGAACACTGAAGCTTTCTTT. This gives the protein CASSSPGTGNTEAFF.

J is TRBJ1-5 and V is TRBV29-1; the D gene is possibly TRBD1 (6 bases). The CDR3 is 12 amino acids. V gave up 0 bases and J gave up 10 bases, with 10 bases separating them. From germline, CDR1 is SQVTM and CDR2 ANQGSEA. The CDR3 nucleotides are TGCAGCGTTGAAGATCCAGGGGAACCCCAGCATTTT. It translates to CSVEDPGEPQHF.

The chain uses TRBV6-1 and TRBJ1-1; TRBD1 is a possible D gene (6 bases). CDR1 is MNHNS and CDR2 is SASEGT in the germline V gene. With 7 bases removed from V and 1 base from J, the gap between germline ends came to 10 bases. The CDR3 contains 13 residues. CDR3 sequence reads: CASTDRRNTEAFF. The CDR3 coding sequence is TGTGCCAGCACCGACAGGAGGAACACTGAAGCTTTCTTT.

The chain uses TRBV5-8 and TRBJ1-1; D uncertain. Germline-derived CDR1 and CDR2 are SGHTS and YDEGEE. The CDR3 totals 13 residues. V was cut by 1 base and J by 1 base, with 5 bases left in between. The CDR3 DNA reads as TGTGCCAGCAGCTTGAACAGGAACACTGAAGCTTTCTTT. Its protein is CASSLNRNTEAFF.

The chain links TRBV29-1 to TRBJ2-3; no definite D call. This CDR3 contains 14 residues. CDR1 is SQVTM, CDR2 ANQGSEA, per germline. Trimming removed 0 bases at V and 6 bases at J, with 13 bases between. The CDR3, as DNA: TGCAGCGTTGAAGAGAAAACTGGCGTGGATACGCAGTATTTT. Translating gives CSVEEKTGVDTQYF.